This T cell receptor (beta chain) was found in a study of cytomegalovirus exposure and HLA in healthy donors. This PCR relied on a set of 60 Vbeta primers and 13 Jbeta primers. Measured with immunoSEQ multiplex PCR; TCRdb has only the in-frame clones, and not every one. Here the sample spans about 160,000 clones, roughly 80% being singletons. This CDR3 has 13 amino acids. Trimming at V came to 7 bases and at J to 5 bases, leaving 5 bases not matched to a gene. Germline V gives CDR1 SNHLY, CDR2 FYNNEI. Points on this clone: Its antigen remains unknown.

Notes on the study in general: A few chains tied to CMV proved CMV antigen-specific in vitro. Common viral pathogens seemed, in a later analysis, to connect with several of the most significant clusters. Several V segments, TRBV6-2 and TRBV6-3 among them, could not be told apart and were dropped.

Input material: PBMCs. The chain links TRBV2 to TRBJ1-1; 9 bases align to TRBD1. This clonotype originated in a man aged 40-55 years in good health and CMV-seronegative. The CDR3 coding sequence is TGTGCCAGCAATACAGGGGGCTTTACTGAAGCTTTCTTT. Its protein is CASNTGGFTEAFF.